Listed here is a single TCR beta chain. The antigen remains undetermined. This record belongs to a study of T cells in Graves' hyperthyroidism and ophthalmopathy. The study, taken as a whole, reports: Blood also showed most of the thyroid clonotypes that were expanded above 0.001.

Amplification yielded TCR beta CDR3 regions, with RNA transcripts as the source. The HTBI primer set was used in a first-round RT-PCR of the TCR CDR3. TCRdb re-called the multiplex PCR reads through MiXCR, storing one row per CDR3 protein. Altogether about 600,000 distinct CDR3 sequences are present, about 14% being singletons, with the ten largest covering about 6.6%. Uncontrolled infection, other autoimmune disease, pregnancy or lactation disqualified patients from enrolment. The diagnostic basis comprised clinical symptoms, serum thyroxine and TRAb, thyroid ultrasound and orbital computed tomography. Fresh peripheral blood, around 10 ml of it, supplied the PBMCs. V lost 1 base to trimming and J lost 0 bases; unmatched junction nucleotides: 15. Germline-derived CDR1 and CDR2 are SEHNR and FQNEAQ (reference sequence). The CDR3 loop spans 20 amino acids.

The TCR was taken from a young woman with Graves' ophthalmopathy. This chain uses TRBV7-9 with TRBJ1-5; TRBD1 agrees at 7 bases. Sequenced input: blood. The CDR3 region has the DNA TGTGCCAGCAGCTTAGATATGGAGACTAAAACAGGGGATAGCAATCAGCCCCAGCATTTT. It encodes CASSLDMETKTGDSNQPQHF.